This paragraph covers one T cell receptor (beta chain) sequence. Unmatched junction bases numbered 11, after V lost 4 bases and J lost 2 bases. CDR1 SGHAT and CDR2 FQNNGV come from the germline V gene. The CDR3 sequence is 17 residues long. TCRdb re-called the RT-PCR reads with MiXCR, one entry per CDR3 protein. This table has 700,000 to 900,000 distinct CDR3 sequences, around 20% appearing once. The sample originates from a study of response to subunit inactivated influenza vaccine. The receptor's source is a man aged 45-65 years who received an inactivated influenza vaccine. This sequence joins TRBV11-2 and TRBJ2-7, with 10 bases identical to TRBD2. The sequences come from PBMCs from blood, collected 5 days after vaccination. The CDR3 nucleotides read TGTGCCAGCAGCTCCCACTCACTAGCGGGAAACACCTACGAGCAGTACTTC. It codes for CASSSHSLAGNTYEQYF.